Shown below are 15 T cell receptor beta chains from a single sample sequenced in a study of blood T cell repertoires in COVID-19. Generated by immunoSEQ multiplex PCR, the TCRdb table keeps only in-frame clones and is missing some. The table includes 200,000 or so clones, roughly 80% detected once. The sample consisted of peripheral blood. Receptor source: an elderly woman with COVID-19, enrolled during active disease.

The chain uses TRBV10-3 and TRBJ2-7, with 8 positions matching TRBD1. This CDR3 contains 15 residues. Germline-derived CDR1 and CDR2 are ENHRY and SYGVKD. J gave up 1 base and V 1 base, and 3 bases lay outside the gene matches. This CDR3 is CAISEYDRGSYEQYF. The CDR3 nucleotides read TGTGCCATCAGTGAGTATGACAGGGGTTCCTACGAGCAGTACTTC.

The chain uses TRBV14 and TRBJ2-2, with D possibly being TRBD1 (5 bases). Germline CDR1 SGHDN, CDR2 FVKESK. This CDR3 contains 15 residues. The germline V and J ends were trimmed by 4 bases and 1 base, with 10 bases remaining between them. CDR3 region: CASSRQYQNTGELFF. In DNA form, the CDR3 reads TGTGCCAGCAGCCGACAGTATCAGAACACCGGGGAGCTGTTTTTT.

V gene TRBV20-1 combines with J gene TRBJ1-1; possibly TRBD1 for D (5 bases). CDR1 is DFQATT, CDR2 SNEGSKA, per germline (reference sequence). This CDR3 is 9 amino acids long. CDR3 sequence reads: CSAGNEAFF. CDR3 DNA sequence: TGCAGCGCAGGGAATGAAGCTTTCTTT.

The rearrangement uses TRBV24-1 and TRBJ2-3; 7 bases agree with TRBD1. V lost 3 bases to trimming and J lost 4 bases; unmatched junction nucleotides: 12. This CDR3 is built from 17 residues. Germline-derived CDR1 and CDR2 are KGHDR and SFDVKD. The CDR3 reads CATSDSLDATGADTQYF. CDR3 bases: TGTGCCACCAGTGATAGCCTGGACGCCACAGGGGCAGATACGCAGTATTTT.

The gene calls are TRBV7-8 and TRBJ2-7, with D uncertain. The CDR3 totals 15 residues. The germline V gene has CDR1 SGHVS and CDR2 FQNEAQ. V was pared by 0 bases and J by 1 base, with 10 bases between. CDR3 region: CASSLAHTSSYEQYF. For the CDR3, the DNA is TGTGCCAGCAGCTTAGCCCACACCTCTTCCTACGAGCAGTACTTC.

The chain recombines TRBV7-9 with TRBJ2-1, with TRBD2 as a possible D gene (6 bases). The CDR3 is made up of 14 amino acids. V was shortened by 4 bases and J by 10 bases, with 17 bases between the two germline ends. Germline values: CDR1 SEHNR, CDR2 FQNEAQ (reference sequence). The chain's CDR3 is CASSSRRGVGEQFF. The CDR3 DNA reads TGTGCCAGCAGCTCTAGACGCGGGGTGGGCGAGCAGTTCTTC.

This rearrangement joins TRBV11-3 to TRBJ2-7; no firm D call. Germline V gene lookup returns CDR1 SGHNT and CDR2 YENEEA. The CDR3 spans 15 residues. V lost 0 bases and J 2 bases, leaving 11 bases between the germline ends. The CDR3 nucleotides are TGTGCCAGCAGCTTAGAGGCAGAGGTAACCTACGAGCAGTACTTC. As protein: CASSLEAEVTYEQYF.

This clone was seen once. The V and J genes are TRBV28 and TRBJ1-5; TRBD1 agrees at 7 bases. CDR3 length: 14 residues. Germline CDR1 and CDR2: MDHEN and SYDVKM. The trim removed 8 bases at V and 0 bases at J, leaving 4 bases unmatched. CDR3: CASGQVYSNQPQHF. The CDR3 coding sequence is TGTGCCAGCGGACAGGTCTATAGCAATCAGCCCCAGCATTTT.

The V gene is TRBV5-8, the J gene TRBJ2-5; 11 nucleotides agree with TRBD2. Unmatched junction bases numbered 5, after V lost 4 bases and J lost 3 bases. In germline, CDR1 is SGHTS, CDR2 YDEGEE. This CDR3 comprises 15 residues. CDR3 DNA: TGTGCCAGCAGCGCGGGACTAGCGGAGGAAGAGACCCAGTACTTC. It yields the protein CASSAGLAEEETQYF.

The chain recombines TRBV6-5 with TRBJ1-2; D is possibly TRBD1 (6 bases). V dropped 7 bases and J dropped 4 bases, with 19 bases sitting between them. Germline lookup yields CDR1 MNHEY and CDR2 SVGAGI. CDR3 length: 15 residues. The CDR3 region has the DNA TGTGCCAGCATGGCGCGGGGGGCCGTTGGCTATGGCTACACCTTC. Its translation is CASMARGAVGYGYTF.

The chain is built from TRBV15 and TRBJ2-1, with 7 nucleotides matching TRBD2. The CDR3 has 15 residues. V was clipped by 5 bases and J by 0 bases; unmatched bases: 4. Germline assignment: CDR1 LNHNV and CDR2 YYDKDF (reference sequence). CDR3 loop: CATSWGGSSYNEQFF. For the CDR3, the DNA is TGTGCCACCAGCTGGGGGGGGAGCTCCTACAATGAGCAGTTCTTC.

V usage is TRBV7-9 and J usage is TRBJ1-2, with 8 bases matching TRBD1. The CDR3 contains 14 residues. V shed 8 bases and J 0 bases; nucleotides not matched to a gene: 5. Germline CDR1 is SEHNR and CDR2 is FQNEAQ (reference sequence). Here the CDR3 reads CASGGTGANYGYTF. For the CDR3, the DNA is TGTGCCAGCGGAGGGACAGGAGCTAACTATGGCTACACCTTC. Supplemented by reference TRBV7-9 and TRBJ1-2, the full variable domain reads DTGVSQNPRHKITKRGQNVTFRCDPISEHNRLYWYRQTLGQGPEFLTYFQNEAQLEKSRLLSDRFSAERPKGSFSTLEIQRTEQGDSAMYLCASGGTGANYGYTFGSGTRLTVV.

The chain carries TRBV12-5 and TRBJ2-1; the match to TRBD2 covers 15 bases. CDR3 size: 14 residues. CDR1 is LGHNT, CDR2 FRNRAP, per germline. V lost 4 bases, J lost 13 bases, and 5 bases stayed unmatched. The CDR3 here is CASGSGLAGGSQFF. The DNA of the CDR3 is TGTGCTAGTGGTTCGGGACTAGCGGGGGGCAGTCAGTTCTTC.

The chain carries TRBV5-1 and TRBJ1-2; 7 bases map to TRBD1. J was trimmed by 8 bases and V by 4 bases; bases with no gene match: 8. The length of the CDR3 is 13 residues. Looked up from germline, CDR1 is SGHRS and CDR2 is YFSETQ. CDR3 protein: CASSPEGAQGYTF. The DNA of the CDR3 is TGCGCCAGCAGCCCGGAGGGGGCTCAAGGCTACACCTTC. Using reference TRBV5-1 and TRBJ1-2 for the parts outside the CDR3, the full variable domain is KAGVTQTPRYLIKTRGQQVTLSCSPISGHRSVSWYQQTPGQGLQFLFEYFSETQRNKGNFPGRFSGRQFSNSRSEMNVSTLELGDSALYLCASSPEGAQGYTFGSGTRLTVV.

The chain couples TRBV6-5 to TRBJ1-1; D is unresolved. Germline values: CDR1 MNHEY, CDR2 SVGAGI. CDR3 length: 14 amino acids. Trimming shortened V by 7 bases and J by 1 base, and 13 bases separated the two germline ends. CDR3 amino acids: CASKIGERNTEAFF. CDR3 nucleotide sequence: TGTGCCAGCAAAATCGGGGAGAGGAACACTGAAGCTTTCTTT.